This is a list of T cell receptor beta chains from one sample in a study of CD8 T cells in Susac syndrome. Each CDR3 protein gets one entry after TCRdb re-called the immunoSEQ multiplex PCR reads with MiXCR. Of about 180,000 distinct CDR3 sequences in the sample, around 95% were seen once. Input material: CD4+ T cells from PBMCs. These receptors all come from a human donor with multiple sclerosis. Both conserved end residues are part of each CDR3. D genes are given only for firm matches. Only some rows state a clone size, as once, few, many or a class for expanded clones.

CDR3 protein,CDR3 DNA,clone size,J gene,V gene,D gene
CSASAVAGDTDTQYF,TGCAGTGCTAGCGCGGTAGCGGGGGATACAGATACGCAGTATTTT,-,TRBJ2-3,TRBV20-1,TRBD2
CASSQPGLASDEQFF,TGTGCCAGCAGCCAACCGGGACTCGCCAGCGATGAGCAGTTCTTC,-,TRBJ2-1,TRBV4-2,-
CASSSRSQGSDTEAFF,TGTGCCAGCAGCTCCAGGTCACAGGGGAGCGACACTGAAGCTTTCTTT,-,TRBJ1-1,TRBV7-3,TRBD1
CAFRLAGGHEQFF,TGTGCCTTTAGACTAGCGGGGGGGCATGAGCAGTTCTTC,-,TRBJ2-1,TRBV30,TRBD2
CSVAVQDSSYNEQFF,TGCAGCGTTGCTGTACAGGATAGCTCCTACAATGAGCAGTTCTTC,-,TRBJ2-1,TRBV29-1,-
CASSFRFTYEQYF,TGTGCCAGCAGTTTTCGCTTTACCTACGAGCAGTACTTC,once,TRBJ2-7,TRBV6-5,-
CASRRTGTNTGELFF,TGTGCCAGCAGAAGGACAGGGACGAACACCGGGGAGCTGTTTTTT,once,TRBJ2-2,TRBV2,TRBD1
CSAPNRGTGELFF,TGCAGTGCCCCGAATAGGGGCACCGGGGAGCTGTTTTTT,-,TRBJ2-2,TRBV20-1,-
CASSVASGNSPLHF,TGTGCCAGCAGCGTAGCTTCCGGCAATTCACCCCTCCACTTT,-,TRBJ1-6,TRBV9,-
CASSVASKNTEAFF,TGTGCCAGCAGCGTAGCGTCCAAGAACACTGAAGCTTTCTTT,-,TRBJ1-1,TRBV9,-
CSVDYGTSGDQETQYF,TGCAGCGTCGACTATGGGACTAGCGGAGACCAAGAGACCCAGTACTTC,-,TRBJ2-5,TRBV29-1,TRBD2
CASSPGTGRDEKLFF,TGTGCCAGCAGCCCTGGGACCGGGCGGGATGAAAAACTGTTTTTT,-,TRBJ1-4,TRBV5-4,-
CASRGPSTDTQYF,TGTGCCAGCAGGGGCCCAAGCACAGATACGCAGTATTTT,-,TRBJ2-3,TRBV2,-
CASSLTRLIIYEQYF,TGTGCCAGCAGCCTAACTAGACTGATTATTTACGAGCAGTACTTC,-,TRBJ2-7,TRBV3-1,-
CASSQRAGGGETQYF,TGTGCCAGCAGCCAACGAGCGGGGGGTGGAGAGACCCAGTACTTC,-,TRBJ2-5,TRBV14,TRBD2
CASSLEIPDISYNEQFF,TGTGCCAGCAGCTTAGAGATCCCTGATATCTCCTACAATGAGCAGTTCTTC,-,TRBJ2-1,TRBV11-2,-
CSASPSSGKETQYF,TGCAGTGCCTCCCCCAGTAGCGGGAAAGAGACCCAGTACTTC,-,TRBJ2-5,TRBV20-1,TRBD2
CASTVGGLGYTF,TGTGCCAGCACGGTGGGAGGGCTCGGCTACACCTTC,-,TRBJ1-2,TRBV2,-
CASSLVGVNEQFF,TGTGCCAGCAGCTTAGTCGGGGTGAATGAGCAGTTCTTC,-,TRBJ2-1,TRBV7-6,-
CSAGYSDNEQFF,TGCAGCGCAGGGTACTCTGACAATGAGCAGTTCTTC,-,TRBJ2-1,TRBV29-1,-
CAWSGQPNEKLFF,TGTGCCTGGAGTGGTCAGCCTAATGAAAAACTGTTTTTT,-,TRBJ1-4,TRBV30,-
CSPSGGAGSTSYNEQFF,TGCAGCCCGAGTGGGGGAGCGGGATCCACCTCCTACAATGAGCAGTTCTTC,once,TRBJ2-1,TRBV20-1,TRBD2
CASSYSAIGNEQFF,TGTGCCAGCAGTTACAGCGCGATCGGAAATGAGCAGTTCTTC,-,TRBJ2-1,TRBV6-2/TRBV6-3,-
CASSFQGSYNEQFF,TGCGCCAGCAGCTTCCAGGGGTCCTACAATGAGCAGTTCTTC,-,TRBJ2-1,TRBV5-1,-
CASRTDSGSSYNSPLHF,TGTGCCAGTAGAACTGACAGTGGAAGCTCCTATAATTCACCCCTCCACTTT,-,TRBJ1-6,TRBV19,-
CASSPLNRDVYGYTF,TGTGCCAGCAGCCCCTTGAACAGGGATGTCTATGGCTACACCTTC,once,TRBJ1-2,TRBV27,-
CASRGGDNQPQHF,TGTGCCAGTAGGGGGGGTGACAATCAGCCCCAGCATTTT,-,TRBJ1-5,TRBV19,-
CASSDRFRGDEQFF,TGTGCCAGCAGTGACAGGTTCCGGGGGGATGAGCAGTTCTTC,-,TRBJ2-1,TRBV28,-
CASSFDALGYGYTF,TGCGCCAGCAGCTTCGACGCTCTAGGCTATGGCTACACCTTC,-,TRBJ1-2,TRBV5-1,-
CASSPERDTQYF,TGTGCCAGCTCACCAGAGAGGGATACGCAGTATTTT,-,TRBJ2-3,TRBV18,-
CASSLGQGSNQPQHF,TGTGCCAGCAGCTTGGGGCAGGGGAGCAATCAGCCCCAGCATTTT,few,TRBJ1-5,TRBV5-4,-
CSATRGGDSPLHF,TGCAGTGCCACCCGGGGTGGGGATTCACCCCTCCACTTT,-,TRBJ1-6,TRBV20-1,-
CSLGPNYGYTF,TGCAGCTTGGGCCCTAACTATGGCTACACCTTC,-,TRBJ1-2,TRBV29-1,-
CAWNIGNQPQHF,TGTGCCTGGAATATCGGTAATCAGCCCCAGCATTTT,-,TRBJ1-5,TRBV30,-
CSVEDPEGSRGEQFF,TGCAGCGTTGAAGATCCTGAGGGGTCGAGAGGTGAGCAGTTCTTC,-,TRBJ2-1,TRBV29-1,-